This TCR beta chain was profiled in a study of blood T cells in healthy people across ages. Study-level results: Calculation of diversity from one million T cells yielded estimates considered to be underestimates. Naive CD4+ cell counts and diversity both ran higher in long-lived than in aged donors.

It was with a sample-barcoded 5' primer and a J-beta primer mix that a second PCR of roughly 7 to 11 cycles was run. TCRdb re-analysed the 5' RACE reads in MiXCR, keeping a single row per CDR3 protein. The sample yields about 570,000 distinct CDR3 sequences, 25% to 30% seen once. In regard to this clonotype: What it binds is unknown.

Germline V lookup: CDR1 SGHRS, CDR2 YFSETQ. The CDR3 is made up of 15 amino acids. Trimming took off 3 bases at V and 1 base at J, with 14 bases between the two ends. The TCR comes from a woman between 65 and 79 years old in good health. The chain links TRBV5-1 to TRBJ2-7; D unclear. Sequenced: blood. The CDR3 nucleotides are TGCGCCAGCAGCTCGGCAGGAAGCCCTTCCTACGAGCAGTACTTC. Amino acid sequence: CASSSAGSPSYEQYF.